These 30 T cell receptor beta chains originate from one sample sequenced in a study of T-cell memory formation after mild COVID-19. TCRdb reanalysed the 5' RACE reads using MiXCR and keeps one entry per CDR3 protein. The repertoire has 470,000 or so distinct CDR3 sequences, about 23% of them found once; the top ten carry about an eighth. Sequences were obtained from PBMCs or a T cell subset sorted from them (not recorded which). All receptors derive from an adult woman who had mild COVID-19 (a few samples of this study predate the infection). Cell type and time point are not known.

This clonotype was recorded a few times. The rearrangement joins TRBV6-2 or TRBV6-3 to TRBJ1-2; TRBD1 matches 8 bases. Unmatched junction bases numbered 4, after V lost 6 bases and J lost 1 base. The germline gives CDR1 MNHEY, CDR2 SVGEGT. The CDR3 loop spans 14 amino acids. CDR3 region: CASRQGVGNYGYTF. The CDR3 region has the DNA TGTGCCAGCAGACAGGGGGTCGGTAACTATGGCTACACCTTC.

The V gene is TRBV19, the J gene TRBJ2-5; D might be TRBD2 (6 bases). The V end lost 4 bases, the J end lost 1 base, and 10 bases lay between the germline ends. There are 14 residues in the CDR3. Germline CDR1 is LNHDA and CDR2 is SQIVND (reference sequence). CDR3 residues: CASSTLARQETQYF. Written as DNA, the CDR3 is TGTGCCAGTAGTACCCTAGCGCGCCAAGAGACCCAGTACTTC.

The CDR3 DNA is TGTGCCAGCAGTTATACTAGCGGGGGGGCCGTGGGCACAGATACGCAGTATTTT. Residues: CASSYTSGGAVGTDTQYF. V gene TRBV12-3 or TRBV12-4 combines with J gene TRBJ2-3, with 13 positions matching TRBD2. The CDR3 length is 18 residues. V dropped 4 bases and J dropped 1; count of bases not matched to a gene: 8.

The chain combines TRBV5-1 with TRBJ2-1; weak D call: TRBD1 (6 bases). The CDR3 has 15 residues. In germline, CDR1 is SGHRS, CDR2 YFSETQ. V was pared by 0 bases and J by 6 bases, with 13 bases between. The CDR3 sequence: CASSLGQLGGNEQFF. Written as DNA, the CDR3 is TGCGCCAGCAGCTTGGGACAGTTAGGGGGCAATGAGCAGTTCTTC.

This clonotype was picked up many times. CDR3 coding DNA: TGTGCCAGCAGCTTAGGGGGGGCGTCCTCCTACGAGCAGTACTTC. Protein: CASSLGGASSYEQYF. This chain connects TRBV7-2 to TRBJ2-7; D may correspond to TRBD1 or TRBD2 (6 bases each). This CDR3 comprises 15 residues. Per germline, CDR1 SGHTA and CDR2 FQGNSA. The germline V and J ends were trimmed by 1 base and 0 bases, with 10 bases remaining between them.

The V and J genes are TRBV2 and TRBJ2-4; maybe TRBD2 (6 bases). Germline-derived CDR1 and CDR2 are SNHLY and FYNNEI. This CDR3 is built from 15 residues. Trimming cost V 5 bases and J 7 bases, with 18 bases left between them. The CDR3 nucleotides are TGTGCCAGCAGTTCCCGCGTTGGGGGGTTGAACATTCAGTACTTC. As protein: CASSSRVGGLNIQYF.

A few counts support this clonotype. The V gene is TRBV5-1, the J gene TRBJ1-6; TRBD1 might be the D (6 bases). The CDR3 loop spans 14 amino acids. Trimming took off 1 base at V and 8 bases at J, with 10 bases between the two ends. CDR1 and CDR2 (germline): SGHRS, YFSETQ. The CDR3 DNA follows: TGCGCCAGCAGCTTGCCGGGGGCTGATTCACCCCTCCACTTT. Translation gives CASSLPGADSPLHF. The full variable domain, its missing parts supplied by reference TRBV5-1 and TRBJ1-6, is KAGVTQTPRYLIKTRGQQVTLSCSPISGHRSVSWYQQTPGQGLQFLFEYFSETQRNKGNFPGRFSGRQFSNSRSEMNVSTLELGDSALYLCASSLPGADSPLHFGNGTRLTVT.

This CDR3 is CASSSYRDEQYF. Here the CDR3 DNA reads TGTGCCAGCAGCTCTTACAGGGACGAGCAGTACTTC. The chain has TRBV7-2 and TRBJ2-7, with D perhaps TRBD1 (6 bases). The length of the CDR3 is 12 residues. The V end was cut by 4 bases, the J end by 5 bases, with 9 bases between. The germline V gene encodes CDR1 SGHTA and CDR2 FQGNSA.

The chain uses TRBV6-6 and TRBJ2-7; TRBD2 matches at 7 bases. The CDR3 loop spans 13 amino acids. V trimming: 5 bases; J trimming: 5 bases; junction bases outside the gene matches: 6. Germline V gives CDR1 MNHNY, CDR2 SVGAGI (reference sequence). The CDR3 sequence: CASSRSGGDEQYF. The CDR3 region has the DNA TGTGCCAGCAGTAGATCGGGGGGTGACGAGCAGTACTTC.

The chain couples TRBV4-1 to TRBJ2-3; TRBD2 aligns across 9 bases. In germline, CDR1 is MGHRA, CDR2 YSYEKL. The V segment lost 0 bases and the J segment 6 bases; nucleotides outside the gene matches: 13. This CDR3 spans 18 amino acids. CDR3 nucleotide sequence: TGCGCCAGCAGCCAAGATCGGATGGCGGGGGGGCCCGCCGATACGCAGTATTTT. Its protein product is CASSQDRMAGGPADTQYF.

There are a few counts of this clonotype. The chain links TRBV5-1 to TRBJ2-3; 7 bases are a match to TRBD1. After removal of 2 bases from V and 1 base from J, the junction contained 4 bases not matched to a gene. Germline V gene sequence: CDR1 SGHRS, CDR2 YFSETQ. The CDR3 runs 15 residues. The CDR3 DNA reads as TGCGCCAGCAGCTTCGACAGGGTGGGCACAGATACGCAGTATTTT. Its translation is CASSFDRVGTDTQYF.

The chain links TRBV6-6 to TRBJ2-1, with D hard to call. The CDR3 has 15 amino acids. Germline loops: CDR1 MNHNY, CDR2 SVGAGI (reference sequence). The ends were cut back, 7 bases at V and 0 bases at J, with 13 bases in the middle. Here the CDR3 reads CASTKTDSSYNEQFF. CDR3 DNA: TGTGCCAGCACCAAGACCGATAGCTCCTACAATGAGCAGTTCTTC.

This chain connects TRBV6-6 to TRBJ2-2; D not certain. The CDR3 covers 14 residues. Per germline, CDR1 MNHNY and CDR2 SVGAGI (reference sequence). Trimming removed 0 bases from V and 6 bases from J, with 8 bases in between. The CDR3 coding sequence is TGTGCCAGCAGTTACTCGGTGGATCCCGGGGAGCTGTTTTTT. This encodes CASSYSVDPGELFF.

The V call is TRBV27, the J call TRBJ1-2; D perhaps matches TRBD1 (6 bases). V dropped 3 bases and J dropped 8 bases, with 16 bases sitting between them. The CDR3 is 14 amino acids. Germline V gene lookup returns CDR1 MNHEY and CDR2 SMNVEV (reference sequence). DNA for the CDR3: TGTGCCAGCAGTTTTACAGGGTCGATAAGAGGCTACACCTTC. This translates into CASSFTGSIRGYTF.

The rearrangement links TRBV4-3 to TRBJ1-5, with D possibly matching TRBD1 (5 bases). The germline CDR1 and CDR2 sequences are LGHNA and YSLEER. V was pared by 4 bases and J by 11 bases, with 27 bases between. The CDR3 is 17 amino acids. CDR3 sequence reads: CASSPSASGTPVGSQHF. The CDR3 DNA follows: TGCGCCAGCAGCCCGAGCGCATCCGGGACTCCGGTTGGGTCCCAGCATTTT.

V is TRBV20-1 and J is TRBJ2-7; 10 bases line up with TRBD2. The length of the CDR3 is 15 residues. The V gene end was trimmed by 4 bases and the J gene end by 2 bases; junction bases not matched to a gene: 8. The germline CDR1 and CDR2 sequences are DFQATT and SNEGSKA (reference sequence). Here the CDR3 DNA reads TGCAGTGCTATGGCTAGCGGGAGTGTCGCCTACGAGCAGTACTTC. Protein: CSAMASGSVAYEQYF.

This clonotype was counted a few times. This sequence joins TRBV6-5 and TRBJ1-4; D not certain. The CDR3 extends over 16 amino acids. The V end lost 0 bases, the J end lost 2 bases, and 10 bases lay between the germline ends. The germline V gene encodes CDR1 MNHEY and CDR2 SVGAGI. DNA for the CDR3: TGTGCCAGCAGTTACTCGCTGGGGAACACTAATGAAAAACTGTTTTTT. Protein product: CASSYSLGNTNEKLFF.

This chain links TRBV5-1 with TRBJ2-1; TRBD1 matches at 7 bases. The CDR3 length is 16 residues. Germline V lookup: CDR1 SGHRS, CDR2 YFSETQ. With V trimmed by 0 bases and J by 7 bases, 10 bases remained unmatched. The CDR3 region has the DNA TGCGCCAGCAGCTTGGCTTCCCAAGACAGGGCTAATGAGCAGTTCTTC. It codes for CASSLASQDRANEQFF. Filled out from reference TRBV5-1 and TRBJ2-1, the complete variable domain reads KAGVTQTPRYLIKTRGQQVTLSCSPISGHRSVSWYQQTPGQGLQFLFEYFSETQRNKGNFPGRFSGRQFSNSRSEMNVSTLELGDSALYLCASSLASQDRANEQFFGPGTRLTVL.

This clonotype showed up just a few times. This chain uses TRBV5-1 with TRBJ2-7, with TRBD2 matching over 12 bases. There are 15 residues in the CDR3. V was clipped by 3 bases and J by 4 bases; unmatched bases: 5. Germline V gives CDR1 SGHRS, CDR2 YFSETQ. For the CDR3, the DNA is TGCGCCAGCAGCTCTAGCGGGGGGGCCGTGTACGAGCAGTACTTC. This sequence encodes CASSSSGGAVYEQYF.

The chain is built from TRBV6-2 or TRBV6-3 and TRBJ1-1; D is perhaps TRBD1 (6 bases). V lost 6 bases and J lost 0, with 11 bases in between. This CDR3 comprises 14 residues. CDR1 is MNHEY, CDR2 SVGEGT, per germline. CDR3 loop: CASRGGILNTEAFF. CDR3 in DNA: TGTGCCAGCAGAGGGGGGATCCTGAACACTGAAGCTTTCTTT.

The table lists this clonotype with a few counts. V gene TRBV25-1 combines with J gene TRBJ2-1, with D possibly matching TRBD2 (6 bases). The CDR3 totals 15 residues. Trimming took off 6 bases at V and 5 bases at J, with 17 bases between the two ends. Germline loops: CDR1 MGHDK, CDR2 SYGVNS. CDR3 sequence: CASSPRGLRDNEQFF. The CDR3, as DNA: TGTGCCAGCAGCCCGAGGGGACTTAGGGACAATGAGCAGTTCTTC.

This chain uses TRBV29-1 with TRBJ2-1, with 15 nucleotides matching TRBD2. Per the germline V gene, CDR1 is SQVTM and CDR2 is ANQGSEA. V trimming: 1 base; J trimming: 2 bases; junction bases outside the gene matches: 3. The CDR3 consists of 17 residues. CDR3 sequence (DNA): TGCAGCGTTGAAGGGACTAGCGGGAGGGCCGCCTACAATGAGCAGTTCTTC. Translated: CSVEGTSGRAAYNEQFF.

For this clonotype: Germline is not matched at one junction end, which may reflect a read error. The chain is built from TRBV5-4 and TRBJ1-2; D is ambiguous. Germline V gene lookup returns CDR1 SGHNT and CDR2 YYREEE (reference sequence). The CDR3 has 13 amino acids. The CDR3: CPSSPVSDPGYTF. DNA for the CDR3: TGTCCCAGCAGCCCGGTTTCTGATCCAGGCTACACCTTC. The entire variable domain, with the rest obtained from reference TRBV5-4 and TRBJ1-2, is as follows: ETGVTQSPTHLIKTRGQQVTLRCSSQSGHNTVSWYQQALGQGPQFIFQYYREEENGRGNFPPRFSGLQFPNYSSELNVNALELDDSALYLCPSSPVSDPGYTFGSGTRLTVV.

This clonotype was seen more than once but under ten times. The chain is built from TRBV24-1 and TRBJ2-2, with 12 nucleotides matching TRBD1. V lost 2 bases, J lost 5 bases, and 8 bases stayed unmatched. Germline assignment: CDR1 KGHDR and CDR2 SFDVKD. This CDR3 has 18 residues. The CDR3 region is CATSDSGTGGLRTGELFF. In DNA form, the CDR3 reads TGTGCCACCAGTGATTCCGGGACAGGGGGCTTACGAACCGGGGAGCTGTTTTTT.

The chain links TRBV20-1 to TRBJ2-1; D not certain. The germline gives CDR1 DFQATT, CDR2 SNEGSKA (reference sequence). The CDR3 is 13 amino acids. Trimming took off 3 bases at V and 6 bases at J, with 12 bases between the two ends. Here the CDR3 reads CSARLPDRNEQFF. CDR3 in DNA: TGCAGTGCTAGGTTACCAGATCGCAATGAGCAGTTCTTC.

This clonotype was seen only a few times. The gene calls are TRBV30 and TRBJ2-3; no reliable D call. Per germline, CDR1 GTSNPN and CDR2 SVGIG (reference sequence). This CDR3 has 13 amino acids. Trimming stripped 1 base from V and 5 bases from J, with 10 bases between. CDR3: CAWSGGSGDTQYF. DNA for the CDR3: TGTGCCTGGAGTGGGGGAAGTGGAGATACGCAGTATTTT.

The CDR3 reads CASTPEDRTYEQYF. CDR3 coding DNA: TGTGCCAGCACCCCGGAGGACAGGACCTACGAGCAGTACTTC. The rearrangement uses TRBV10-3 and TRBJ2-7; 7 positions match TRBD1. From germline, CDR1 is ENHRY and CDR2 SYGVKD. The CDR3 loop spans 14 amino acids. V trimming: 10 bases; J trimming: 2 bases; junction bases outside the gene matches: 11.

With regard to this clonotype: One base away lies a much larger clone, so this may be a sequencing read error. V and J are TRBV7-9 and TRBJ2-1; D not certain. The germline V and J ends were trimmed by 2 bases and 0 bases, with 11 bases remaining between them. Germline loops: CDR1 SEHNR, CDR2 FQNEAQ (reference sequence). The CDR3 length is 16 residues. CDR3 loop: CASSLRAESSYNEQFF. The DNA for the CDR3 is TGTGCCAGCAGCTTAAGGGCAGAGAGCTCCTACAATGAGCAGTTCTTC.

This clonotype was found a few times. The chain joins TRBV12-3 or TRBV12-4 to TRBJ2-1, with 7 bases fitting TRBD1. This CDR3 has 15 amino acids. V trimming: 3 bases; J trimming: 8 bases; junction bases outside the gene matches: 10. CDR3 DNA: TGTGCCAGCAGTTTGGGCAGGGGGTTATCGGATGAGCAGTTCTTC. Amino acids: CASSLGRGLSDEQFF.

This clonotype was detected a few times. CDR3 sequence reads: CASNPSGTPFGEQYF. In DNA form, the CDR3 reads TGTGCCAGCAACCCATCCGGGACTCCCTTTGGCGAGCAGTACTTC. The chain combines TRBV9 with TRBJ2-7, with a tentative D call TRBD2 (6 bases). The CDR3 totals 15 residues. Per the germline V gene, CDR1 is SGDLS and CDR2 is YYNGEE. Trimming took 6 bases from V and 6 from J, leaving 22 bases between them.